The source of this TCR beta chain is a study of T cell responses to AZD1222 COVID-19 vaccine. For the study at large: The study pooled second doses at about 4 or about 12 weeks.

General study points: Dominant at 160-218 and 743-854, vaccine-associated CD4 TCRs also spanned spike. Repertoire sampling was restricted to post-peak T cell response timepoints.

This clone showed up just once. What it recognizes is unknown. Generated by immunoSEQ multiplex PCR, the TCRdb table keeps only in-frame clones and is missing some. Of 120,000 to 150,000 clones listed, about 93% are singletons. The sequence was obtained from an adult in good health. The material sequenced was peripheral blood, taken on day 0 of AZD1222 vaccination.

The CDR3 DNA follows: TGTGCCAGCAGCCGACAGGGGGAAAATTCACCCCTCCACTTT. Protein: CASSRQGENSPLHF. The gene calls are TRBV7-9 and TRBJ1-6, with 9 bases identical to TRBD1. CDR3 length equals 14 residues. V dropped 5 bases and J dropped 7; count of bases not matched to a gene: 3. CDR1 and CDR2 (germline): SEHNR, FQNEAQ (reference sequence).